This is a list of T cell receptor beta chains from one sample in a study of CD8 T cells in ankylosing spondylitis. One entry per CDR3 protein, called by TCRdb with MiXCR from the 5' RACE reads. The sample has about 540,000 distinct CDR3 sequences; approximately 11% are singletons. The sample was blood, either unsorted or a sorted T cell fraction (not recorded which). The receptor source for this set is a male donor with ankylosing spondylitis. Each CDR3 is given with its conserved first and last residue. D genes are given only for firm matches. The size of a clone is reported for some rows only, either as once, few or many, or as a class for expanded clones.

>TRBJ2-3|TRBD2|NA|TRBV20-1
TGCAGTGCTAGTTCCCTAGCGGGTTTCATAGATACGCAGTATTTT
CSASSLAGFIDTQYF
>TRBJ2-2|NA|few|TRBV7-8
TGTGCCAGCAGCCCCTCGTTCCGCGGGACGAACACCGGGGAGCTGTTTTTT
CASSPSFRGTNTGELFF
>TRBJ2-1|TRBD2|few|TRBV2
TGTGCCAGCAGTGAGGCTAGCGGGACCAATGAGCAGTTCTTC
CASSEASGTNEQFF
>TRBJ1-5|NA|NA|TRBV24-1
TGTGCCACCAGGCGGGGGGAGAATCAGCCCCAGCATTTT
CATRRGENQPQHF
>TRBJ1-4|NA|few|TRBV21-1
TGTGCCAGCAGCAAATGGCAACTCGGGGAAAAACTGTTTTTT
CASSKWQLGEKLFF
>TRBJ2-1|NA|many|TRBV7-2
TGTGCCAGCAGCTTTCTCAGTTCGGGTGAGCAGTTCTTC
CASSFLSSGEQFF
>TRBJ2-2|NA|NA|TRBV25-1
TGTGCCAGCAGTGTGGGACAAACCGGGGAGCTGTTTTTT
CASSVGQTGELFF
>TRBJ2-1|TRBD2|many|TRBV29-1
TGCAGCGTCCTAGCGGGAGCGACCTCCTACAATGAGCAGTTCTTC
CSVLAGATSYNEQFF
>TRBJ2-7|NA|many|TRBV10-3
TGTGCCATCACCCGAGAGGCGTTCGCCGAGCAGTACTTC
CAITREAFAEQYF
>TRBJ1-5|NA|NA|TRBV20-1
TGCAGTGCTCCGGAGAGGGGCAATCAGCCCCAGCATTTT
CSAPERGNQPQHF
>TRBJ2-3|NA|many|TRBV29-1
TGCAGCGTAAAGGGGACAGATACGCAGTATTTT
CSVKGTDTQYF
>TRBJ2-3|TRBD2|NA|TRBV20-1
TGCAGTGCTAGGGAGACTAGCGGGAGTGGTCATACGCAGTATTTT
CSARETSGSGHTQYF
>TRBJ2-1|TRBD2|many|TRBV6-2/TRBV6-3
TGTGCCAGCAGACCCCTGGCGGGAGGGATGTATGAGCAGTTCTTC
CASRPLAGGMYEQFF
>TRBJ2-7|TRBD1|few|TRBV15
TGTGCCACCAGCAGAGATCTTTTTTCGACAGGGGTCTCCTACGAGCAGTACTTC
CATSRDLFSTGVSYEQYF
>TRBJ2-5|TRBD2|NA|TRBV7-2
TGTGCCAGCAGCTTAGGGGGGTCTAGCGGGAGTTTGGGGACCCAGTACTTC
CASSLGGSSGSLGTQYF
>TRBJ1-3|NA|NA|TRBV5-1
TGCGCCAGCAGTGAGGGTGATGGAAACACCATATATTTT
CASSEGDGNTIYF
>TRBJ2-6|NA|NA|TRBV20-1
TGCAGTGCTCCCCGAGGGGCCAACGTCCTGACTTTC
CSAPRGANVLTF
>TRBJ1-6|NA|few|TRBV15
TGTGCCACCAGCAGAGTTCGGAGCTCCTATAATTCACCCCTCCACTTT
CATSRVRSSYNSPLHF
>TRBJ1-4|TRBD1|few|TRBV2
TGTGCCAGCAGTGAAGCGCGTGGACAGGGATCGACTAATGAAAAACTGTTTTTT
CASSEARGQGSTNEKLFF
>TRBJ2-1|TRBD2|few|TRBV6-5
TGTGCCAGCAGTTACTGCCCCGGACTAGCGGGACCGAATGAGCAGTTCTTC
CASSYCPGLAGPNEQFF
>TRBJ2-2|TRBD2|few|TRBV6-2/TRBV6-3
TGTGCCAGCAGTTCCCCTGGCGGGAGGCCGAGAGTGAACACCGGGGAGCTGTTTTTT
CASSSPGGRPRVNTGELFF
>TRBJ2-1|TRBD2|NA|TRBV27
TGTGCCAGCAGTTTATTTTTAGCGGGAGGGCCCGGGAATGAGCAGTTCTTC
CASSLFLAGGPGNEQFF
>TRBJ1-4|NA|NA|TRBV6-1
TGTGCCAGCATCCTTTCCCCGGGGGGGTTTGAAAAACTGTTTTTT
CASILSPGGFEKLFF
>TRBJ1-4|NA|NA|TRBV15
TGTGCCACCAGCAGAGATAGACGGACTTTCCGGGAAAAACTGTTTTTT
CATSRDRRTFREKLFF
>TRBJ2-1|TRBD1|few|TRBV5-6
TGTGCCAGCAGCTTGAGGACAGGAAGCTCCTACAATGAGCAGTTCTTC
CASSLRTGSSYNEQFF
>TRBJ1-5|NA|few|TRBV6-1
TGTGCCAGCACTGGTTTGAACAGTATCAATCAGCCCCAGCATTTT
CASTGLNSINQPQHF
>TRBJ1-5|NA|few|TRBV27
TGTGCCAGCAGTTTCGAGAGTAAGGGGGTTAATCAGCCCCAGCATTTT
CASSFESKGVNQPQHF
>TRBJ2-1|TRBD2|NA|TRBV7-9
TGTGCCAGCAGCTCAGGACTAGCGGGACTTTGGGAGGAGCAGTTCTTC
CASSSGLAGLWEEQFF
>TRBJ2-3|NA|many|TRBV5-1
TGCGCCAGCAGCTTGCAGGATTCGCATACGCAGTATTTT
CASSLQDSHTQYF
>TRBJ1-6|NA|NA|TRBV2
TGTGCCAGCAGTGAAGAGGGGGGCCCTCGTTCACCCCTCCACTTT
CASSEEGGPRSPLHF